What follows are 28 T cell receptor beta chains derived from one specimen sequenced in a study of CD8+CD57+ T cells in acquired aplastic anemia. TCR beta VDJ and CDR3 profiles were obtained from a genomic DNA template. TCRdb analysed the reads with MiXCR anew, one entry per CDR3 protein. Here the sample spans more than 250,000 distinct CDR3 sequences, 45% to 65% being singletons. Sequenced: sorted CD4+, CD8+, or CD8+CD57+ T cells (not recorded which) from PBMCs. The receptors stem from a human donor with severe aplastic anemia or a healthy control (not recorded which).

This clonotype was recorded at least ten times. CDR3 sequence (DNA): TGTGCCAGCAGTGAATTGGAACAAGAGACCCAGTACTTC. Translated: CASSELEQETQYF. This chain connects TRBV2 to TRBJ2-5, with D unclear. The germline gives CDR1 SNHLY, CDR2 FYNNEI. This CDR3 comprises 13 residues. Trimming left V 2 bases short and J 2 bases short, with 6 bases between.

This chain connects TRBV15 to TRBJ2-7; 10 bases map to TRBD1. The CDR3 runs to 16 residues. Germline V gives CDR1 LNHNV, CDR2 YYDKDF (reference sequence). After removal of 5 bases from V and 7 bases from J, the junction contained 14 bases not matched to a gene. The CDR3 sequence: CATSRRTGGSLGEQYF. The CDR3 DNA sequence: TGTGCCACCAGCCGACGGACAGGGGGGTCTTTGGGTGAGCAGTACTTC. Full variable domain (rest looked up from reference TRBV15 and TRBJ2-7): DAMVIQNPRYQVTQFGKPVTLSCSQTLNHNVMYWYQQKSSQAPKLLFHYYDKDFNNEADTPDNFQSRRPNTSFCFLDIRSPGLGDTAMYLCATSRRTGGSLGEQYFGPGTRLTVT.

This clonotype was found many times. J is TRBJ2-7 and V is TRBV6-5; D is possibly TRBD1 (6 bases). Deletions cut 8 bases from V and 5 bases from J, with 19 bases between. The germline V gene encodes CDR1 MNHEY and CDR2 SVGAGI. CDR3 length equals 14 residues. The CDR3 coding sequence is TGTGCCAGCGGTCGAAGGCAGGGGACCCACGAGCAGTACTTC. Protein sequence: CASGRRQGTHEQYF.

This clonotype was seen many times. J is TRBJ1-4 and V is TRBV20-1; D is unresolved. The CDR3 spans 11 residues. V was shortened by 7 bases and J by 7 bases, with 10 bases between the two germline ends. From germline, CDR1 is DFQATT and CDR2 SNEGSKA (reference sequence). CDR3 DNA sequence: TGCAGTGTGGGGAAGGGTGAAAAACTGTTTTTT. Translation: CSVGKGEKLFF.

This chain uses TRBV5-4 with TRBJ1-1, with D perhaps matching TRBD1 (6 bases). The CDR3 consists of 15 residues. The V gene's germline CDR1 is SGHNT and CDR2 YYREEE (reference sequence). Trimming took off 3 bases at V and 6 bases at J, with 18 bases between the two ends. CDR3 loop: CASSSEGVKGAEAFF. CDR3 sequence (DNA): TGTGCCAGCAGCTCGGAAGGGGTTAAGGGGGCTGAAGCTTTCTTT.

At least ten counts were recorded for this clonotype. The chain carries TRBV7-8 and TRBJ2-1, with 8 bases matching TRBD1. This CDR3 has 14 residues. The V gene's germline CDR1 is SGHVS and CDR2 FQNEAQ. J was trimmed by 4 bases and V by 5 bases; bases with no gene match: 4. As DNA, the CDR3 is TGTGCCAGCAGCCCCTGGACAGGGTACAATGAGCAGTTCTTC. Protein product: CASSPWTGYNEQFF. Together with reference TRBV7-8 and TRBJ2-1, the CDR3 gives the full variable domain: GAGVSQSPRYKVAKRGQDVALRCDPISGHVSLFWYQQALGQGPEFLTYFQNEAQLDKSGLPSDRFFAERPEGSVSTLKIQRTQQEDSAVYLCASSPWTGYNEQFFGPGTRLTVL.

The chain employs TRBV20-1 and TRBJ1-6; 9 bases line up with TRBD1. CDR1 is DFQATT, CDR2 SNEGSKA, per germline (reference sequence). Losses at the gene ends were 6 bases for V and 9 bases for J; bases not matched to a gene: 3. The CDR3 is 12 amino acids. The CDR3 DNA is TGCAGTGCGACAGGGGGAAGTTCACCCCTCCACTTT. Translated, it gives CSATGGSSPLHF.

V usage is TRBV10-3 and J usage is TRBJ2-6; D uncertain. The CDR3 contains 14 residues. The V gene's germline CDR1 is ENHRY and CDR2 SYGVKD. Trimming stripped 10 bases from V and 6 bases from J, with 16 bases between. The CDR3 reads CATSGPDQANVLTF. The DNA for the CDR3 is TGTGCCACCTCCGGGCCCGATCAGGCCAACGTCCTGACTTTC.

The V and J genes are TRBV6-5 and TRBJ1-2; 9 positions match TRBD1. The CDR3 consists of 12 residues. V shed 6 bases and J 8 bases; nucleotides not matched to a gene: 4. Germline V gives CDR1 MNHEY, CDR2 SVGAGI. The CDR3 region is CASRGQGNGYTF. The DNA for the CDR3 is TGTGCCAGCAGAGGACAGGGGAACGGCTACACCTTC.

CDR3 sequence reads: CSARDSKGGRDRVNTGELFF. The CDR3 DNA reads as TGCAGTGCTAGAGATTCGAAGGGAGGCCGGGACAGGGTGAACACCGGGGAGCTGTTTTTT. The chain combines TRBV20-1 with TRBJ2-2, with 9 bases identical to TRBD1. Germline CDR1 reads DFQATT; CDR2 reads SNEGSKA (reference sequence). The CDR3 covers 20 residues. J gave up 1 base and V 0 bases, and 15 bases lay outside the gene matches.

This clonotype came up many times. The chain joins TRBV12-3 or TRBV12-4 to TRBJ1-5, with 7 bases identical to TRBD1. The CDR3 spans 16 residues. Trimming removed 5 bases from V and 3 bases from J; junction bases left unmatched: 10. CDR3 loop: CASSNTPGQVNQPQHF. CDR3 DNA sequence: TGTGCCAGCAGTAACACACCCGGACAGGTCAATCAGCCCCAGCATTTT.

This clonotype was seen many times. The chain links TRBV11-2 to TRBJ2-1, with TRBD2 identical over 12 bases. The CDR3 totals 14 residues. The germline gives CDR1 SGHAT, CDR2 FQNNGV. V was pared by 8 bases and J by 6 bases, with 5 bases of the junction left unmatched. The CDR3 region is CASGASGGVNEQFF. The CDR3 region has the DNA TGTGCCAGCGGAGCTAGCGGGGGGGTCAATGAGCAGTTCTTC.

On this clonotype itself: At one end, the junction sequence differs from germline, possibly due to a read error. The chain carries TRBV2 and TRBJ2-3; D unresolved. CDR1 and CDR2 (germline): SNHLY, FYNNEI. This CDR3 is 15 amino acids long. The CDR3 loop is CATSDAETSTDTQYF. In DNA form, the CDR3 reads TGTGCCACCAGTGATGCGGAGACTAGCACAGATACGCAGTATTTT.

The rearrangement links TRBV10-1 to TRBJ2-7; D gene ambiguous. The CDR3 covers 10 residues. Germline values: CDR1 WNHNN, CDR2 SYGVQD (reference sequence). The DNA of the CDR3 is TGCTGCCCCTCCGTCGAAGAGCAGTACTTC. Its protein is CCPSVEEQYF.

The CDR3 bases are TGTGCCAGCAGTGAACTCAGGTATCAGCCCCAGCATTTT. Translating it yields CASSELRYQPQHF. V usage is TRBV27 and J usage is TRBJ1-5; D call uncertain. This CDR3 region has 13 residues. Germline values: CDR1 MNHEY, CDR2 SMNVEV (reference sequence). V shed 5 bases and J shed 5 bases, with 10 bases lying between them.

This clonotype was picked up many times. The rearrangement links TRBV6-5 to TRBJ2-7, with 9 positions matching TRBD1. CDR1 is MNHEY and CDR2 is SVGAGI in the germline V gene. Germline trimming cut 5 bases from V and 3 bases from J; bases unmatched to any gene: 8. The CDR3 loop spans 15 amino acids. CDR3 sequence: CASSPGQGIVYEQYF. CDR3 bases: TGTGCCAGCAGTCCGGGACAGGGAATCGTCTACGAGCAGTACTTC.

The J gene is TRBJ1-2, the V gene TRBV19, with unresolved D. There are 15 residues in the CDR3. Germline V CDR1 and CDR2: LNHDA, SQIVND (reference sequence). V was cut by 3 bases and J by 8 bases, with 19 bases left in between. CDR3 protein: CASSIGANLQWGYTF. CDR3 DNA: TGTGCCAGTAGTATTGGTGCCAATCTGCAATGGGGCTACACCTTC. Complete variable domain (other parts from reference TRBV19 and TRBJ1-2): DGGITQSPKYLFRKEGQNVTLSCEQNLNHDAMYWYRQDPGQGLRLIYYSQIVNDFQKGDIAEGYSVSREKKESFPLTVTSAQKNPTAFYLCASSIGANLQWGYTFGSGTRLTVV.

Only a few counts were recorded for this clonotype. The V call is TRBV7-3, the J call TRBJ2-2; 9 nucleotides agree with TRBD2. The CDR3 is made up of 15 amino acids. Germline lookup yields CDR1 SGHTA and CDR2 FQGTGA. The junction had 6 bases not matched to a gene; V was cut back by 5 bases and J by 5 bases. CDR3 protein: CASSRLAATTGELFF. CDR3 DNA sequence: TGTGCCAGCAGCCGACTAGCGGCCACTACCGGGGAGCTGTTTTTT.

This clonotype was picked up a small number of times. A clone one base away is much larger, so this may be a read error. The rearrangement joins TRBV5-4 to TRBJ2-3; weak D call: TRBD2 (6 bases). Trimming removed 0 bases at V and 4 bases at J, with 15 bases between. This CDR3 is built from 16 residues. Germline lookup yields CDR1 SGHNT and CDR2 YYREEE (reference sequence). CDR3 sequence reads: CASSLGSGPGADTQYF. CDR3 DNA: TGTGCCAGCAGCTTGGGTAGTGGGCCGGGGGCAGATACGCAGTATTTT.

This clonotype was counted ten times or more. The V call is TRBV4-2, the J call TRBJ2-5, with 13 bases that match TRBD2. Per germline, CDR1 LGHNA and CDR2 YNFKEQ. The ends lost 1 base at V and 5 bases at J; junction bases unmatched: 7. The CDR3 length is 17 residues. CDR3 sequence: CASSQGSGTSGMETQYF. The DNA for the CDR3 is TGTGCCAGCAGCCAAGGATCCGGGACTAGCGGGATGGAGACCCAGTACTTC.

The V call is TRBV7-9, the J call TRBJ2-7, with 9 bases that match TRBD1. From germline, CDR1 is SEHNR and CDR2 FQNEAQ (reference sequence). Unmatched junction bases numbered 13, after V lost 4 bases and J lost 3 bases. The CDR3 loop spans 17 amino acids. The CDR3 region is CASSWANFETGGYEQYF. CDR3 nucleotide sequence: TGTGCCAGCAGCTGGGCCAATTTTGAGACAGGGGGCTACGAGCAGTACTTC.

This clonotype was observed at least ten times. V is TRBV20-1 and J is TRBJ2-6; the D gene is possibly TRBD1 (6 bases). Germline-derived CDR1 and CDR2 are DFQATT and SNEGSKA (reference sequence). V lost 6 bases and J lost 0, with 15 bases in between. The CDR3 has 16 residues. The CDR3 sequence: CSALLVTGSGANVLTF. For the CDR3, the DNA is TGCAGTGCCCTACTTGTGACAGGCTCTGGGGCCAACGTCCTGACTTTC.

This clonotype has at least ten counts. V gene TRBV6-6 combines with J gene TRBJ1-2; D may be TRBD1 (5 bases). This CDR3 contains 12 residues. Germline V gives CDR1 MNHNY, CDR2 SVGAGI (reference sequence). V was trimmed by 5 bases and J by 8 bases, leaving 12 bases between them. CDR3: CASSPLGRGYTF. The CDR3 DNA reads TGTGCCAGCAGTCCCCTGGGACGAGGCTACACCTTC.

This clonotype occurred once. V is TRBV20-1 and J is TRBJ1-6; TRBD1 agrees at 10 bases. Germline loops: CDR1 DFQATT, CDR2 SNEGSKA (reference sequence). The V gene end was trimmed by 5 bases and the J gene end by 14 bases; junction bases not matched to a gene: 18. This CDR3 is built from 16 residues. This chain's CDR3 is CSAYLSSGTGVSALHF. As DNA, the CDR3 is TGCAGTGCTTACCTTTCCTCCGGGACAGGGGTATCGGCCCTCCACTTT.

J is TRBJ2-7 and V is TRBV10-3; D tentatively reads TRBD1 or TRBD2 (7 bases each). This CDR3 has 15 amino acids. V lost 7 bases, J lost 0 bases, and 16 bases lay in between. The germline CDR1 and CDR2 sequences are ENHRY and SYGVKD. CDR3 in DNA: TGTGCCATCACGCCGGCGGGGGACAGCTCCTACGAGCAGTACTTC. As protein: CAITPAGDSSYEQYF.

CDR3: CASGLGEGIKDYGYTF. The CDR3 DNA follows: TGTGCTAGTGGTTTGGGGGAGGGCATCAAAGACTATGGCTACACCTTC. The chain recombines TRBV12-5 with TRBJ1-2; no reliable D call. The V end was cut by 1 base, the J end by 3 bases, with 15 bases between. Germline-derived CDR1 and CDR2 are LGHNT and FRNRAP. The length of the CDR3 is 16 residues. The full variable domain, completed using reference TRBV12-5 and TRBJ1-2, is DARVTQTPRHKVTEMGQEVTMRCQPILGHNTVFWYRQTMMQGLELLAYFRNRAPLDDSGMPKDRFSAEMPDATLATLKIQPSEPRDSAVYFCASGLGEGIKDYGYTFGSGTRLTVV.

This clonotype is a singleton in its sample. J is TRBJ2-1 and V is TRBV2, with 13 bases lining up with TRBD2. V shed 6 bases, J shed 11 bases, and the junction held 7 bases outside the gene matches. Per germline, CDR1 SNHLY and CDR2 FYNNEI. CDR3 length: 14 residues. The CDR3 nucleotides are TGTGCCAGCAGGGGGACTAGCGGGGAGACCAAGCAGTTCTTC. This translates into CASRGTSGETKQFF.

Comment on this clonotype: A read error may explain this, as a much larger clone is one base away. V gene TRBV11-2 combines with J gene TRBJ2-3; the match to TRBD1 covers 8 bases. Germline CDR1 and CDR2: SGHAT and FQNNGV. The CDR3 spans 14 residues. The CDR3 sequence: CASSLERGTGTQYF. The CDR3 bases are TGTGCCAGCAGCTTAGAACGGGGGACAGGTACGCAGTATTTT.